The rows below give T cell receptor beta chains drawn from one sample of a study of cytomegalovirus exposure and HLA in healthy donors. Sequenced by immunoSEQ multiplex PCR; TCRdb stores in-frame clones only, minus some. Its listing shows about 88,000 clones. Sequencing was performed on PBMCs. The receptors derive from a girl aged 10 to 17 in good health and CMV-seropositive. Both conserved end residues are part of each CDR3. D genes are given only for firm matches.

>TRBJ2-7|NA|TRBV4-3
CASSQDRGYEQYF
TGCGCCAGCAGCCAAGATCGGGGTTACGAGCAGTACTTC
>TRBJ2-1|NA|TRBV4-3
CASSQDSNEQFF
TGCGCCAGCAGCCAAGACAGCAATGAGCAGTTCTTC
>TRBJ2-2|NA|TRBV19
CASSRGQGTSTGELFF
TGTGCCAGTAGTAGGGGGCAGGGGACCTCCACCGGGGAGCTGTTTTTT
>TRBJ1-5|NA|TRBV5-6
CASSYGHPSNQPQHF
TGTGCCAGCAGCTACGGACATCCTAGCAATCAGCCCCAGCATTTT
>TRBJ2-7|TRBD1|TRBV5-6
CASSLAQGSYEQYF
TGTGCCAGCAGCTTGGCACAGGGGAGCTACGAGCAGTACTTC
>TRBJ2-2|NA|TRBV7-9
CASSARANGELFF
TGTGCCAGCAGCGCGAGGGCTAACGGGGAGCTGTTTTTT
>TRBJ1-4|TRBD1|TRBV9
CASSLGTGGEKLFF
TGTGCCAGCAGCCTCGGGACAGGTGGTGAAAAACTGTTTTTT
>TRBJ2-5|NA|TRBV4-1
CASSQGAKGRWETQYF
TGCGCCAGCAGCCAAGGCGCAAAGGGGCGTTGGGAGACCCAGTACTTC
>TRBJ2-5|TRBD1|TRBV11-2
CASSLLRGRETQYF
TGCGCCAGCAGCCTACTAAGGGGGCGAGAGACCCAGTACTTC
>TRBJ1-1|TRBD1|TRBV29-1
CSGGQPNTEAFF
TGCAGCGGGGGACAGCCGAACACTGAAGCTTTCTTT
>TRBJ2-3|TRBD2|TRBV4-1
CASSQQTSGTDTQYF
TGCGCCAGCAGCCAACAGACTAGCGGCACAGATACGCAGTATTTT
>TRBJ1-6|TRBD1|TRBV4-3
CASSQAAYGTANSPLHF
TGCGCCAGCAGCCAAGCTGCATACGGGACAGCCAATTCACCCCTCCACTTT
>TRBJ1-4|NA|TRBV29-1
CSVEDRGVRSNEKLFF
TGCAGCGTTGAAGATCGGGGGGTCAGGAGCAATGAAAAACTGTTTTTT
>TRBJ2-5|NA|TRBV18
CASSPLQETQYF
TGTGCCAGCTCACCACTACAAGAGACCCAGTACTTC
>TRBJ1-1|TRBD1|TRBV6-5
CASSPADRGHDEAFF
TGTGCCAGCAGTCCAGCGGACAGGGGGCATGATGAAGCTTTCTTT
>TRBJ1-1|TRBD1|TRBV18
CASSTTGDNTEAFF
TGTGCCAGCTCAACGACAGGGGACAACACTGAAGCTTTCTTT
>TRBJ2-1|NA|TRBV25-1
CASNTGINEQFF
TGTGCCAGCAATACAGGGATCAATGAGCAGTTCTTC
>TRBJ1-6|TRBD1|TRBV4-1
CASSQESRTGRNSPLHF
TGCGCCAGCAGCCAAGAGTCACGGACAGGGAGGAATTCACCCCTCCACTTT
>TRBJ1-2|NA|TRBV13
CASSVLTGTLGGYTF
TGTGCCAGCAGCGTACTGACCGGGACTCTCGGTGGCTACACCTTC
>TRBJ1-1|NA|TRBV28
CASRGGGLTEAFF
TGTGCCAGCAGGGGAGGAGGACTGACTGAAGCTTTCTTT
>TRBJ2-1|TRBD2|TRBV2
CASTSLAGAYEQFF
TGTGCCAGCACTTCACTAGCGGGGGCCTATGAGCAGTTCTTC
>TRBJ2-1|TRBD2|TRBV2
CASSELRRGGPREQFF
TGTGCCAGCAGTGAATTGCGGCGGGGGGGCCCCCGGGAGCAGTTCTTC
>TRBJ1-4|NA|TRBV11-1
CASSLGWNDEKLFF
TGTGCCAGCAGCCTCGGGTGGAACGATGAAAAACTGTTTTTT
>TRBJ1-1|NA|TRBV5-6
CASSQGLRTEAFF
TGTGCCAGCAGCCAGGGGCTTCGGACTGAAGCTTTCTTT
>TRBJ1-2|NA|TRBV7-3
CASSLRGGEGYTF
TGTGCCAGCAGCTTAAGGGGGGGCGAGGGCTACACCTTC
>TRBJ2-1|TRBD2|TRBV7-6
CASSSSSGGYEQFF
TGTGCCAGCAGCTCCTCTAGCGGGGGTTATGAGCAGTTCTTC
>TRBJ2-3|NA|TRBV6-5
CASSYASEGSPDTQYF
TGTGCCAGCAGTTACGCATCGGAGGGCTCGCCAGATACGCAGTATTTT
>TRBJ2-2|NA|TRBV5-6
CASSLRTANTGELFF
TGTGCCAGCAGCTTGAGGACAGCAAACACCGGGGAGCTGTTTTTT
>TRBJ2-7|TRBD1|TRBV19
CASSRSEELDPGGQPYEQYF
TGTGCCAGTAGTAGGTCAGAGGAACTCGATCCAGGGGGACAGCCCTACGAGCAGTACTTC
>TRBJ1-6|NA|TRBV18
CASSQQSNNSPLHF
TGTGCCAGCTCACAACAGTCAAATAATTCACCCCTCCACTTT
>TRBJ2-3|TRBD2|TRBV7-2
CASSFLGLAGSTDTQYF
TGTGCCAGCAGCTTCCTCGGTCTAGCGGGAAGCACAGATACGCAGTATTTT
>TRBJ1-5|TRBD1|TRBV6-6
CASSYDGQGGQPQHF
TGTGCCAGCAGTTACGACGGACAGGGTGGCCAGCCCCAGCATTTT
>TRBJ2-1|TRBD2|TRBV5-3
CAGKKLAGVDEQFF
TGTGCCGGAAAAAAACTAGCGGGGGTGGATGAGCAGTTCTTC
>TRBJ2-1|NA|TRBV29-1
CSVLGAADEQFF
TGCAGCGTTTTGGGGGCTGCGGATGAGCAGTTCTTC
>TRBJ2-1|NA|TRBV29-1
CSVRGTHNEQFF
TGCAGCGTTCGGGGGACCCACAATGAGCAGTTCTTC
>TRBJ1-1|NA|TRBV6-5
CAAFPAGWTEAFF
TGTGCCGCATTCCCGGCGGGTTGGACTGAAGCTTTCTTT
>TRBJ2-5|TRBD2|TRBV4-2
CASSQDRTSGGETQYF
TGTGCCAGCAGCCAAGACAGGACTAGCGGTGGGGAGACCCAGTACTTC
>TRBJ1-1|NA|TRBV4-3
CASSQEVSDTEAFF
TGCGCCAGCAGCCAAGAAGTCAGCGACACTGAAGCTTTCTTT
>TRBJ2-1|TRBD1|TRBV11-3
CASSAAYYRGQRSHNEQFF
TGTGCCAGCAGCGCAGCATATTACAGGGGACAAAGGAGTCACAATGAGCAGTTCTTC
>TRBJ2-7|NA|TRBV5-1
CASSIQGYSYEQYF
TGCGCCAGCAGCATCCAGGGTTACTCCTACGAGCAGTACTTC
>TRBJ2-7|TRBD1|TRBV4-2
CASSPRQGAAYEQYF
TGTGCCAGCAGCCCCCGACAGGGGGCAGCCTACGAGCAGTACTTC
>TRBJ1-2|TRBD1|TRBV7-9
CASSPGQGEMDGYTF
TGTGCCAGCAGCCCGGGACAGGGAGAGATGGATGGCTACACCTTC
>TRBJ1-3|TRBD1|TRBV5-6
CASSWGTGSGNTIYF
TGTGCCAGCAGCTGGGGGACAGGCTCTGGAAACACCATATATTTT
>TRBJ1-1|TRBD1|TRBV2
CASSTRTGYTEAFF
TGTGCCAGCAGTACCCGGACAGGCTACACTGAAGCTTTCTTT
>TRBJ2-5|TRBD2|TRBV7-3
CASSLLAGGPETQYF
TGTGCCAGCAGCTTACTAGCGGGGGGGCCAGAGACCCAGTACTTC